A single sample gave rise to the 9 T cell receptor beta chains below, sequenced in a study of blood T cell repertoires in COVID-19. Using immunoSEQ multiplex PCR, the repertoire was profiled, and TCRdb retains in-frame clones only, with some absent. The table has 170,000 or so clones, about three quarters seen once. Sequenced: peripheral blood. The source is a woman between 65 and 79 years old with acute or convalescent COVID-19.

The chain employs TRBV6-5 and TRBJ2-7; D is unclear. Trimming left V 6 bases short and J 6 bases short, with 12 bases between. The CDR3 has 12 residues. Germline V gene data show CDR1 as MNHEY and CDR2 as SVGAGI. The CDR3 DNA follows: TGTGCCAGCAGCTACCCCCGTCTCGAGCAGTACTTC. Translated, it gives CASSYPRLEQYF.

This clone came up a few times. The rearrangement joins TRBV24-1 to TRBJ2-1, with 9 bases fitting TRBD2. With 4 bases clipped from V and 7 bases from J, the junction kept 10 bases outside the gene matches. Germline lookup yields CDR1 KGHDR and CDR2 SFDVKD. This CDR3 region has 16 residues. The CDR3 is CATSDPGLALGNEQFF. The CDR3 DNA reads as TGTGCCACCAGTGACCCGGGACTAGCTTTAGGAAATGAGCAGTTCTTC.

V and J are TRBV19 and TRBJ2-5, with 7 bases identical to TRBD2. Germline V gene lookup returns CDR1 LNHDA and CDR2 SQIVND (reference sequence). The CDR3 has 15 amino acids. J was trimmed by 2 bases and V by 1 base; bases with no gene match: 4. This chain's CDR3 is CASSIGEGMQETQYF. The DNA for the CDR3 is TGTGCCAGTAGTATAGGGGAGGGGATGCAAGAGACCCAGTACTTC.

This clone is a singleton in its sample. This chain uses TRBV5-1 with TRBJ1-2, with 11 nucleotides matching TRBD1. Unmatched junction bases numbered 11, after V lost 4 bases and J lost 3 bases. Germline assignment: CDR1 SGHRS and CDR2 YFSETQ. CDR3 length equals 17 residues. CDR3 sequence reads: CASSPMDRGHIDYGYTF. CDR3 DNA: TGCGCCAGCAGCCCAATGGACAGGGGGCATATCGACTATGGCTACACCTTC. The variable domain in full, with the rest retrieved from reference TRBV5-1 and TRBJ1-2, is KAGVTQTPRYLIKTRGQQVTLSCSPISGHRSVSWYQQTPGQGLQFLFEYFSETQRNKGNFPGRFSGRQFSNSRSEMNVSTLELGDSALYLCASSPMDRGHIDYGYTFGSGTRLTVV.

This chain uses TRBV15 with TRBJ2-1, with 11 bases identical to TRBD2. The CDR3 runs 16 residues. The germline CDR1 and CDR2 sequences are LNHNV and YYDKDF (reference sequence). The V and J ends lost 0 bases and 7 bases, in that order; junction bases with no gene match: 5. CDR3 loop: CATSRDSSGRRNEQFF. CDR3 nucleotide sequence: TGTGCCACCAGCAGAGATTCTAGCGGGAGGCGAAATGAGCAGTTCTTC. Looking up the rest from reference TRBV15 and TRBJ2-1 gives the full variable domain: DAMVIQNPRYQVTQFGKPVTLSCSQTLNHNVMYWYQQKSSQAPKLLFHYYDKDFNNEADTPDNFQSRRPNTSFCFLDIRSPGLGDTAMYLCATSRDSSGRRNEQFFGPGTRLTVL.

A few counts support this clone. The chain uses TRBV6-1 and TRBJ1-1; 11 positions match TRBD1. V gave up 4 bases and J gave up 7 bases; unmatched junction bases: 11. The CDR3 is 16 residues long. Germline V gene sequence: CDR1 MNHNS, CDR2 SASEGT. CDR3 loop: CASSAFRTGGGNEAFF. The CDR3 bases are TGTGCCAGCAGTGCCTTCAGGACAGGGGGCGGAAATGAAGCTTTCTTT.

The V gene is TRBV15, the J gene TRBJ2-4; 10 positions match TRBD2. Germline-derived CDR1 and CDR2 are LNHNV and YYDKDF (reference sequence). Unmatched junction bases numbered 10, after V lost 3 bases and J lost 8 bases. The CDR3 extends over 16 amino acids. CDR3 sequence: CATSSGSSGSLHIQYF. CDR3 coding DNA: TGTGCCACCAGCAGCGGATCTAGCGGGAGTTTACACATTCAGTACTTC.

This clone was seen only a few times. The rearrangement links TRBV7-2 to TRBJ2-6; 7 positions match TRBD1. J lost 1 base, V lost 0 bases, and 6 bases had no gene match. There are 18 residues in the CDR3. CDR1 SGHTA and CDR2 FQGNSA come from the germline V gene. CDR3 loop: CASSLAEGAPSGANVLTF. The CDR3 DNA reads as TGTGCCAGCAGCTTAGCCGAGGGGGCGCCTTCTGGGGCCAACGTCCTGACTTTC.

This rearrangement joins TRBV3-1 (or the pseudogene TRBV3-2) to TRBJ2-3; D remains unclear. Trimming removed 1 base from V and 8 bases from J, with 10 bases in between. The CDR3 extends over 13 amino acids. Germline lookup yields CDR1 LGHDT and CDR2 YNNKEL (reference sequence). The CDR3 nucleotides read TGTGCCAGCAGCCAAGCCTCGAGTGGTACGCAGTATTTT. Residues: CASSQASSGTQYF.